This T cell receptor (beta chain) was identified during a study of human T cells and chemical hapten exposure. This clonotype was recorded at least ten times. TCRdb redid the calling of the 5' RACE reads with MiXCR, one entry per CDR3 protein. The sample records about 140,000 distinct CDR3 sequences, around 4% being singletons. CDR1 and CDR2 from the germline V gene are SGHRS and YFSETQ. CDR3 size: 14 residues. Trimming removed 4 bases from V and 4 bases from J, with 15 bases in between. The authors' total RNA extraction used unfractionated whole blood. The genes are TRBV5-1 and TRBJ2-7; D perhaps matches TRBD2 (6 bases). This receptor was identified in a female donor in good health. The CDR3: CASSPGDPTYEQYF. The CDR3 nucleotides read TGCGCCAGCAGCCCGGGGGACCCGACATACGAGCAGTACTTC.